This T cell receptor (beta chain) was obtained from a study of T-cell memory formation after mild COVID-19. Whole-study results and caveats: Still unconfirmed is whether the second-wave clones peaking on day 37 recognized SARS-CoV-2. Pre-infection memory showed some responding clones, and this suggested that cross-reactive memory joined. CD4+ bias marked clones expanding day 15 to 37, unlike balanced contracting clones.

TCRdb reprocessed the 5' RACE reads via MiXCR and lists one record per CDR3 protein. The repertoire has approximately 430,000 distinct CDR3 sequences, 23% of them found once; the top ten carry around 12%. A few counts support this clonotype. What it binds is unknown. Sequenced input: PBMCs or a T cell subset sorted from them (not recorded which). This receptor was identified in an adult woman who had mild COVID-19 (a few samples of this study predate the infection). Cell type and time point are not known.

CDR3 loop: CATRARGQIVNEQFF. DNA for the CDR3: TGTGCCACCAGGGCAAGGGGGCAGATAGTTAATGAGCAGTTCTTC. V usage is TRBV24-1 and J usage is TRBJ2-1; TRBD1 matches at 7 bases. There are 15 residues in the CDR3. The trim removed 7 bases at V and 7 bases at J, leaving 12 bases unmatched. The germline gives CDR1 KGHDR, CDR2 SFDVKD.